This T cell receptor beta chain stems from a study of T cell responses to AZD1222 COVID-19 vaccine. Study results and limitations: With dominance at 160-218 and 743-854, vaccine-associated CD4 TCRs spanned spike. Of the AZD1222 recipients, only six were seropositive at baseline. Clonal diversity may have been underestimated in mostly white British donors. The study found Spike-specific TCR breadth and depth rose after two AZD1222 doses.

Turning to this clone: Its antigen is not identified.

Clones were read by immunoSEQ multiplex PCR, and TCRdb kept only the in-frame ones, dropping some. The sample lists 70,000 to 90,000 clones; approximately 80% were seen once. The TCR sequence derives from an adult in good health. The material sequenced was peripheral blood, taken on day 0 of AZD1222 vaccination.

CDR3 sequence reads: CASSTGTSGTSYEQFF. CDR3 sequence (DNA): TGCGCCAGCAGCACAGGGACTAGCGGGACTAGCTATGAGCAGTTCTTC. V usage is TRBV5-1 and J usage is TRBJ2-1; 13 positions agree with TRBD2. The V and J ends lost 4 bases and 8 bases, in that order; junction bases with no gene match: 9. CDR3 length: 16 amino acids. In germline, CDR1 is SGHRS, CDR2 YFSETQ.